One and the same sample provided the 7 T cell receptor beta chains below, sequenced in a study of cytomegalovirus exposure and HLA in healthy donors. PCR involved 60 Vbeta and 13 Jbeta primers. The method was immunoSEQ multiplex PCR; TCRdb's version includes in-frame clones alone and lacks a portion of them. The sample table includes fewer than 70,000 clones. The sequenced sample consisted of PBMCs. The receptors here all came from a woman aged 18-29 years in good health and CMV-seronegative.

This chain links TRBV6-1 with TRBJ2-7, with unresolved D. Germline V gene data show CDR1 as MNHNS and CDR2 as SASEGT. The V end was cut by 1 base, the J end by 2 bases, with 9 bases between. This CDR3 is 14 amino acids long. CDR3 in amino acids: CASSEGPSAYEQYF. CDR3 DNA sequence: TGTGCCAGCAGTGAAGGGCCGAGCGCCTACGAGCAGTACTTC.

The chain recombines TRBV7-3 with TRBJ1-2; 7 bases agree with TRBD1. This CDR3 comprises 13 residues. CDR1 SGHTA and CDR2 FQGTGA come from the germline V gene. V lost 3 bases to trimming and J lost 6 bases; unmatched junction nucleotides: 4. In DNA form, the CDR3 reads TGTGCCAGCAGCTTCGGGACAGCACATGGCTACACCTTC. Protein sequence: CASSFGTAHGYTF.

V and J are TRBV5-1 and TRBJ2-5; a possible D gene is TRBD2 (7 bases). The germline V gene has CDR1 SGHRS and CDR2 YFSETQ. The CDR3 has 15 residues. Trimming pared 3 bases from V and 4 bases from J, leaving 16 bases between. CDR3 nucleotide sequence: TGCGCCAGCAGCTCTTACGGGGGGCGCGGAGAGACCCAGTACTTC. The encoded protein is CASSSYGGRGETQYF.

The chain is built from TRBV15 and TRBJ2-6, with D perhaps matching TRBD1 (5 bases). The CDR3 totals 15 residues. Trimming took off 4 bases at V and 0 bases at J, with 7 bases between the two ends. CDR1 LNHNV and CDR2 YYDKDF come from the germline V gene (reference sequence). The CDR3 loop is CATSIRGSGANVLTF. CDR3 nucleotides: TGTGCCACCAGCATAAGGGGCTCTGGGGCCAACGTCCTGACTTTC.

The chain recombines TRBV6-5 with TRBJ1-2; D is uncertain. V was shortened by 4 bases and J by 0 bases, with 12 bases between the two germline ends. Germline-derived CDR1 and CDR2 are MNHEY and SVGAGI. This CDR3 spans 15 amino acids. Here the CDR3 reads CASSSRRTTNYGYTF. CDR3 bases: TGTGCCAGCAGTTCCAGACGGACTACTAACTATGGCTACACCTTC.

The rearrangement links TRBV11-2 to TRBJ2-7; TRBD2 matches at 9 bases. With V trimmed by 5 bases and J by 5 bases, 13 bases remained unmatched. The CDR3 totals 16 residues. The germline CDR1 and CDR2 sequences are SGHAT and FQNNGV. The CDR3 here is CASSHWAGAGGDEQYF. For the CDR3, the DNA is TGTGCCAGCAGCCATTGGGCCGGAGCGGGAGGTGACGAGCAGTACTTC.

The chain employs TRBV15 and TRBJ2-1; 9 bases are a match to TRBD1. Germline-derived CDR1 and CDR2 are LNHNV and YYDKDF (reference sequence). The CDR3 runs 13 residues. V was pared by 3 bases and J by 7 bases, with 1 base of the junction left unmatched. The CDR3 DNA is TGTGCCACCAGCAGGGACAGGGGAAATGAGCAGTTCTTC. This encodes CATSRDRGNEQFF.